This entry describes one T cell receptor beta chain. The antigen is unknown. Production of TCR cDNA was by 5'RACE template switching, which also added a universal primer site and UMIs. Each CDR3 protein is one row after TCRdb ran MiXCR on the 5' RACE reads. The top ten hold 20% to 25% of the sample, which has about 340,000 distinct CDR3 sequences, 4% seen once. The sample comes from a study of T cells after yellow fever vaccination. Findings and limits, study-wide: The booster saw the reappearance of most primary-vaccination clones (more than 95% CD4, about 88% CD8).

Germline-derived CDR1 and CDR2 are SGDLS and YYNGEE. The CDR3 contains 15 residues. Trimming took 4 bases from V and 4 from J, leaving 17 bases between them. Source: PBMCs, taken 5 days after the yellow fever booster vaccination. This chain links TRBV9 with TRBJ2-5, with D possibly being TRBD1 (5 bases). The sequence came from a man aged 18 to 29 who received the YFV17D yellow fever vaccine. CDR3 residues: CASSSPGRDLETQYF. In nucleotides, the CDR3 is TGTGCCAGCAGCTCGCCGGGCAGGGATTTAGAGACCCAGTACTTC.